This paragraph reports one T cell receptor (beta chain). Generated by immunoSEQ multiplex PCR, the TCRdb table keeps only in-frame clones and is missing some. The sample yields some 22,000 clones, 65% to 90% seen once. Germline V gene data show CDR1 as SGHDT and CDR2 as YYEEEE. The CDR3 extends over 13 amino acids. V was shortened by 1 base and J by 8 bases, with 12 bases between the two germline ends. This specimen belongs to a study of T cells in narcolepsy. The receptor's source is a human donor in good health. Sequenced material: memory (CD45RA-) CD4+ T cells from blood. V and J are TRBV5-6 and TRBJ1-1; D unclear. CDR3 loop: CASSLTPEVEAFF. The CDR3 DNA reads TGTGCCAGCAGCTTGACCCCCGAAGTGGAAGCTTTCTTT. Full variable domain (missing parts from reference TRBV5-6 and TRBJ1-1): DAGVTQSPTHLIKTRGQQVTLRCSPKSGHDTVSWYQQALGQGPQFIFQYYEEEERQRGNFPDRFSGHQFPNYSSELNVNALLLGDSALYLCASSLTPEVEAFFGQGTRLTVV.